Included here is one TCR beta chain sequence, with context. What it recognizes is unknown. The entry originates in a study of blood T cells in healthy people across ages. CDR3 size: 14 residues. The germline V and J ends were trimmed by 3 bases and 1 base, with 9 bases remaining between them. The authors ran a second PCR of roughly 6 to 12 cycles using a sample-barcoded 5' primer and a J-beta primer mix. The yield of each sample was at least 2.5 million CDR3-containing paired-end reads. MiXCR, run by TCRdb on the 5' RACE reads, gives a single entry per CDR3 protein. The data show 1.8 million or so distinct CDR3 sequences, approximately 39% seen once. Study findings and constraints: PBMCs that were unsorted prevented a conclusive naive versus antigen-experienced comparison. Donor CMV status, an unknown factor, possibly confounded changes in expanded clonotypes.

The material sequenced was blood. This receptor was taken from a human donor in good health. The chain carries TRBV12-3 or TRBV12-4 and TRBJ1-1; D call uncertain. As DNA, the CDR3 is TGTGCCAGCAGTTTTGGGGTGGGGAACACTGAAGCTTTCTTT. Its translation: CASSFGVGNTEAFF.